This T cell receptor (beta chain) was recorded in a study of identical twins. The CDR3 has 14 amino acids. V was trimmed by 4 bases and J by 6 bases, leaving 14 bases between them. Germline V gene sequence: CDR1 WSHSY, CDR2 SAAADI. A universal primer site was incorporated via template switching, and the cDNA contained unique molecular identifiers. In TCRdb, the 5' RACE reads were re-called with MiXCR into one record per CDR3 protein. The sample contains hundreds of thousands of distinct CDR3 sequences, around a sixth of which appear only once. The data also belong to a second study, concerning T cells expressing NK-cell markers. That source reports: In the group of eight sequenced donors, seven were HCMV-seropositive and one was seronegative.

Source material: PBMCs. The V gene is TRBV10-2, the J gene TRBJ2-3; a weak D match, TRBD2 (5 bases). This clonotype was obtained from a woman aged 18-29 years in good health. The CDR3 DNA sequence: TGCGCCAGCAGTGTATTTCTAGCCGGGGATACGCAGTATTTT. This encodes CASSVFLAGDTQYF.